These 23 T cell receptor beta chains share one sample of origin, sequenced in a study of CD8 T cells in ankylosing spondylitis (dated by TCRdb to about 2017). Library preparation was by 5' RACE. The instrument was an Illumina HiSeq 2500. TCRdb passed the public sequencing reads through fastp at Q25 and MiXCR, retaining productive beta sequences. Identical CDR3 proteins give one entry, which carries the most common genes and DNA. The sample table records about 130,000 distinct CDR3 sequences; 9.3% of these occur just once. The ten largest account for approximately 3.4% of the sample. The sequencing input was blood, either unsorted or a sorted T cell fraction (not recorded which). Source of these receptors: a male donor with ankylosing spondylitis or in good health (not recorded which).

This clonotype was recorded many times. This chain joins TRBV14 and TRBJ2-2; D is ambiguous. The CDR3 is made up of 13 amino acids. Germline values: CDR1 SGHDN, CDR2 FVKESK. Trimming removed 5 bases at V and 5 bases at J, with 9 bases between. CDR3 residues: CASSYLVTGELFF. CDR3 DNA: TGTGCCAGCAGCTATTTAGTTACCGGGGAGCTGTTTTTT.

This clonotype was recorded many times. J is TRBJ2-1 and V is TRBV4-2, with 11 nucleotides matching TRBD2. The CDR3 runs to 14 residues. Germline CDR1 reads LGHNA; CDR2 reads YNFKEQ. The J segment lost 8 bases and the V segment lost 0 bases, leaving 0 bases of the junction unmatched. CDR3 loop: CASSQELAGDEQFF. Here the CDR3 DNA reads TGTGCCAGCAGCCAAGAACTAGCGGGGGATGAGCAGTTCTTC.

Ten or more counts support this clonotype. CDR3 sequence (DNA): TGCGCCAGCAGCCCACTCGGTGACAGGGGATCATCAGATACGCAGTATTTT. This sequence encodes CASSPLGDRGSSDTQYF. The rearrangement uses TRBV5-1 and TRBJ2-3; 8 nucleotides match TRBD1. The CDR3 runs 17 residues. The J segment lost 4 bases and the V segment lost 4 bases, leaving 14 bases of the junction unmatched. Germline V CDR1 and CDR2: SGHRS, YFSETQ.

This clonotype appeared many times. V and J are TRBV25-1 and TRBJ2-3; 7 bases fit TRBD1. The CDR3 extends over 16 amino acids. The germline V gene encodes CDR1 MGHDK and CDR2 SYGVNS. The V segment lost 3 bases and the J segment 2 bases; nucleotides outside the gene matches: 8. CDR3 DNA: TGTGCCAGCAGTGACGTAACAGGGGATGACACAGATACGCAGTATTTT. It encodes CASSDVTGDDTDTQYF.

The gene calls are TRBV5-1 and TRBJ2-1; 8 bases agree with TRBD2. The germline V gene encodes CDR1 SGHRS and CDR2 YFSETQ. This CDR3 region has 14 residues. V shed 1 base, J shed 5 bases, and the junction held 2 bases outside the gene matches. DNA for the CDR3: TGCGCCAGCAGCTTGAAACTAGCGGACAATGAGCAGTTCTTC. It codes for CASSLKLADNEQFF.

This clonotype occurred a few times. The chain combines TRBV5-1 with TRBJ2-2; D uncertain. Germline CDR1 SGHRS, CDR2 YFSETQ. The CDR3 has 13 residues. The V gene lost 1 base and the J gene lost 3 bases, with 4 bases spanning the gap. The CDR3 DNA follows: TGCGCCAGCAGCTTGACGGACACCGGGGAGCTGTTTTTT. Translating it yields CASSLTDTGELFF.

This clonotype was observed a few times. This rearrangement joins TRBV7-3 to TRBJ2-6; weak D call: TRBD1 (6 bases). Germline loops: CDR1 SGHTA, CDR2 FQGTGA. V was pared by 1 base and J by 2 bases, with 9 bases between. The CDR3 consists of 16 residues. The CDR3 loop reads CASSLISGAGANVLTF. The CDR3 region has the DNA TGTGCCAGCAGCTTAATATCAGGGGCTGGGGCCAACGTCCTGACTTTC.

As for this clonotype: Being one base from a much bigger clone, this may be a read error. The chain combines TRBV12-3 or TRBV12-4 with TRBJ2-6; possible D gene TRBD1, 5 bases. There are 15 residues in the CDR3. The CDR3 loop reads CASSSRTSGANGLTF. In DNA, the CDR3 is TGTGCCAGCAGTTCACGCACCTCTGGGGCCAACGGCCTGACTTTC.

This clonotype was seen only a few times. The rearrangement links TRBV18 to TRBJ2-1, with D unresolved. Per germline, CDR1 KGHSH and CDR2 LQKENI. V lost 3 bases and J 9 bases, leaving 12 bases between the germline ends. This CDR3 region has 13 residues. CDR3 protein: CASSPYGLSEQFF. For the CDR3, the DNA is TGTGCCAGCTCACCTTACGGGTTAAGTGAGCAGTTCTTC.

This clonotype was seen ten or more times. The chain uses TRBV4-3 and TRBJ2-3, with a tentative D call TRBD2 (5 bases). Germline CDR1 reads LGHNA; CDR2 reads YSLEER. The CDR3 is made up of 16 amino acids. The germline V and J ends were trimmed by 0 bases and 1 base, with 11 bases remaining between them. CDR3 amino acids: CASSQDGAGRTDTQYF. For the CDR3, the DNA is TGCGCCAGCAGCCAAGATGGCGCGGGCCGCACAGATACGCAGTATTTT.

This clonotype was counted at least ten times. The CDR3 DNA is TGTGCCAGCAAACCGGGGGGTGTCACTGAAGCTTTCTTT. This sequence encodes CASKPGGVTEAFF. V is TRBV12-3 or TRBV12-4 and J is TRBJ1-1; D possibly corresponds to TRBD1 (5 bases). This CDR3 is 13 amino acids long. V dropped 7 bases and J dropped 4 bases, with 13 bases sitting between them.

This chain links TRBV7-2 with TRBJ2-3; 10 bases are a match to TRBD2. V lost 6 bases, J lost 3 bases, and 6 bases stayed unmatched. CDR3 length equals 15 residues. Germline V lookup: CDR1 SGHTA, CDR2 FQGNSA. In DNA form, the CDR3 reads TGTGCCAGCAGATCAGGACTAGCGGCTACAGATACGCAGTATTTT. As protein: CASRSGLAATDTQYF.

The sample holds many counts of this clonotype. The chain combines TRBV20-1 with TRBJ1-1; TRBD1 aligns across 10 bases. The trim removed 5 bases at V and 3 bases at J, leaving 3 bases unmatched. The V gene's germline CDR1 is DFQATT and CDR2 SNEGSKA (reference sequence). This CDR3 is 13 amino acids long. This CDR3 is CSADRGLDTEAFF. In DNA form, the CDR3 reads TGCAGTGCTGACAGGGGGCTAGACACTGAAGCTTTCTTT.

This clonotype was recorded once. A much larger clone differs by one base, so this may be a read error. The chain employs TRBV27 and TRBJ2-3; 9 nucleotides agree with TRBD1. Per germline, CDR1 MNHEY and CDR2 SMNVEV (reference sequence). This CDR3 is 15 amino acids long. CDR3 bases: TGTGCCAGCACTTTATGGGGGACAGGGACGGATACGCAGTATTTT. Amino acids: CASTLWGTGTDTQYF.

This clonotype was seen more than once but under ten times. The chain couples TRBV5-5 to TRBJ2-5; D not certain. V was clipped by 1 base and J by 3 bases, with 7 bases between them. The CDR3 covers 13 residues. Germline assignment: CDR1 SGHKS and CDR2 YYEKEE (reference sequence). The CDR3 protein is CASSLYIKETQYF. CDR3 nucleotide sequence: TGTGCCAGCAGCTTGTATATAAAAGAGACCCAGTACTTC.

In its sample, this clonotype was seen many times. CDR3 sequence (DNA): TGCAGCGTTGTGGTAGGGTCTGGAGAGACCCAGTACTTC. Residues: CSVVVGSGETQYF. The chain is built from TRBV29-1 and TRBJ2-5; no clear D. Germline CDR1 SQVTM, CDR2 ANQGSEA. V dropped 4 bases and J dropped 4 bases, with 13 bases sitting between them. There are 13 residues in the CDR3.

The sample holds many counts of this clonotype. The chain recombines TRBV12-3 or TRBV12-4 with TRBJ2-4, with D tentatively TRBD2 (5 bases). The V end was cut by 8 bases, the J end by 0 bases, with 17 bases between. The CDR3 runs to 16 residues. CDR3 loop: CASSSPGVSAKNIQYF. For the CDR3, the DNA is TGTGCCAGCTCGTCCCCCGGGGTTTCAGCCAAAAACATTCAGTACTTC.

Many counts were recorded for this clonotype. V is TRBV28 and J is TRBJ1-2; D is ambiguous. Trimming cost V 3 bases and J 2 bases, with 7 bases left between them. CDR1 is MDHEN and CDR2 is SYDVKM in the germline V gene. This CDR3 contains 13 residues. CDR3 DNA sequence: TGTGCCAGCAGTTTGAACCGGAACTATGGCTACACCTTC. It is translated as CASSLNRNYGYTF.

This chain connects TRBV5-1 to TRBJ2-5; D may be TRBD2 (6 bases). Trimming shortened V by 0 bases and J by 5 bases, and 17 bases separated the two germline ends. Germline assignment: CDR1 SGHRS and CDR2 YFSETQ. This CDR3 region has 16 residues. CDR3 DNA: TGCGCCAGCAGCTTGGGTCCGGGAGTAATTTTGGAGACCCAGTACTTC. Protein: CASSLGPGVILETQYF.

The chain couples TRBV29-1 to TRBJ1-1; D is unresolved. The CDR3 loop spans 13 amino acids. The germline V gene encodes CDR1 SQVTM and CDR2 ANQGSEA. Trimming cost V 5 bases and J 4 bases, with 14 bases left between them. The CDR3 nucleotides are TGCAGCGTTTTTTCCCCCGGGGTCACTGAAGCTTTCTTT. It codes for CSVFSPGVTEAFF.

This clonotype was observed a few times. This rearrangement joins TRBV18 to TRBJ2-1, with 7 nucleotides matching TRBD2. The CDR3 covers 15 residues. J gave up 8 bases and V 6 bases, and 13 bases lay outside the gene matches. Germline loops: CDR1 KGHSH, CDR2 LQKENI. CDR3 sequence: CASSPGGTSVDEQFF. The CDR3 coding sequence is TGTGCCAGCTCGCCCGGGGGTACTAGCGTCGATGAGCAGTTCTTC.

In this sample, this clonotype turned up many times. V gene TRBV20-1 combines with J gene TRBJ2-2; D call uncertain. The ends were cut back, 0 bases at V and 2 bases at J, with 10 bases in the middle. Germline V gene data show CDR1 as DFQATT and CDR2 as SNEGSKA (reference sequence). The CDR3 is 15 residues long. The chain's CDR3 is CSARDGQANTGELFF. CDR3 bases: TGCAGTGCTAGAGATGGCCAGGCAAACACCGGGGAGCTGTTTTTT.

The chain uses TRBV6-1 and TRBJ2-3; D unresolved. The CDR3 has 13 residues. Germline CDR1 and CDR2: MNHNS and SASEGT. V was shortened by 1 base and J by 4 bases, with 6 bases between the two germline ends. CDR3 loop: CASSEGIADTQYF. The CDR3 DNA is TGTGCCAGCAGTGAAGGTATCGCAGATACGCAGTATTTT.